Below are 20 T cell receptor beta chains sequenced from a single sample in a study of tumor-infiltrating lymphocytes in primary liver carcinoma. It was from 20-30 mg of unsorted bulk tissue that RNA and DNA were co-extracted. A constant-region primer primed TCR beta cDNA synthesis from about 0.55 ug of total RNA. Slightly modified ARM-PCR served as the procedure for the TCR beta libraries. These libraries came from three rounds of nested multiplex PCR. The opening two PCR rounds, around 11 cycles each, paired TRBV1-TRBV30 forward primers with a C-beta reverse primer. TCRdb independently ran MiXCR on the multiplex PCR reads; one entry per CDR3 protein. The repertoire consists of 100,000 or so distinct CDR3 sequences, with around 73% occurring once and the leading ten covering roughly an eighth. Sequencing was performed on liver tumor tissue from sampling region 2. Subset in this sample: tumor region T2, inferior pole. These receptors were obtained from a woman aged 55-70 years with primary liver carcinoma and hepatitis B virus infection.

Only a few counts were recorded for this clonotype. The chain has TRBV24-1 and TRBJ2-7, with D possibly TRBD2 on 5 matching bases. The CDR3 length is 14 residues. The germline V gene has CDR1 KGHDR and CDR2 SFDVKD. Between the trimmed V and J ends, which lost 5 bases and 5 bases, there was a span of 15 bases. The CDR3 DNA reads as TGTGCCACCAGTGCTAGTACCGCGGGCCACGAGCAGTACTTC. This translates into CATSASTAGHEQYF.

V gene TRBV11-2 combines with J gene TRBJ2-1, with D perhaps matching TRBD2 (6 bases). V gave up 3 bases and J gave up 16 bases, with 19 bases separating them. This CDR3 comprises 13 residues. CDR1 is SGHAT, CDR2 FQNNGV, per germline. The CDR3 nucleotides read TGTGCCAGCAGCTTCGCTAGGGGCGGGGAGTACTTCTTC. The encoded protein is CASSFARGGEYFF.

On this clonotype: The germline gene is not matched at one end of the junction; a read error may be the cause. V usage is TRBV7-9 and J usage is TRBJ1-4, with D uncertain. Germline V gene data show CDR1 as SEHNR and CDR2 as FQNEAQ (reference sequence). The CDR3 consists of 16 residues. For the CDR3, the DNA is TGTGCCAGCAGCTTAACGCTGGGTCCGACTAGTGAAAAACTGTTTTTT. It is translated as CASSLTLGPTSEKLFF.

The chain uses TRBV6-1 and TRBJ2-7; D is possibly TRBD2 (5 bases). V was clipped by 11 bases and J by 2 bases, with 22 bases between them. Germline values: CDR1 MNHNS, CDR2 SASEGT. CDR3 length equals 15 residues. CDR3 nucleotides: TGTGCCGGCATAGAGGTGAGGGTTGGAGCCTACGAGCAGTACTTC. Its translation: CAGIEVRVGAYEQYF.

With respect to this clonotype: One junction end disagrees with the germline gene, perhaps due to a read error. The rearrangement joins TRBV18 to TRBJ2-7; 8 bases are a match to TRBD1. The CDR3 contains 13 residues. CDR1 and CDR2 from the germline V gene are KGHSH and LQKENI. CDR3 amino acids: CVSSRAQGDEQYF. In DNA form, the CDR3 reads TGTGTCAGCTCACGCGCACAGGGGGACGAGCAGTACTTC.

The CDR3: CASSPLTGMNSPLHF. The CDR3 DNA sequence: TGCGCCAGCAGTCCGTTGACAGGGATGAATTCACCCCTCCACTTT. The chain is built from TRBV4-1 and TRBJ1-6, with 7 bases aligning to TRBD1. With 6 bases clipped from V and 7 bases from J, the junction kept 9 bases outside the gene matches. This CDR3 contains 15 residues. The germline CDR1 and CDR2 sequences are MGHRA and YSYEKL.

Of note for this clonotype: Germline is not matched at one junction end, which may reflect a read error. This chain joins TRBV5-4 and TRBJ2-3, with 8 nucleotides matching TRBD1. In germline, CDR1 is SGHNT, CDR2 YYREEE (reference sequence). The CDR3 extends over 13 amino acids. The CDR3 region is CAISVDRVDTQYF. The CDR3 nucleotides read TGTGCCATCAGCGTGGACAGGGTAGATACGCAGTATTTT.

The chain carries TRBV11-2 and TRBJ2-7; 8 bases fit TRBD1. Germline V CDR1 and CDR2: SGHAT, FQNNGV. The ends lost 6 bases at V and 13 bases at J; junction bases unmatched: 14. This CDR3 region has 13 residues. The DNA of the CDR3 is TGTGCCAGCAGTTCAGGGGGCGGCTTCGAGCGATACTTC. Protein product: CASSSGGGFERYF.

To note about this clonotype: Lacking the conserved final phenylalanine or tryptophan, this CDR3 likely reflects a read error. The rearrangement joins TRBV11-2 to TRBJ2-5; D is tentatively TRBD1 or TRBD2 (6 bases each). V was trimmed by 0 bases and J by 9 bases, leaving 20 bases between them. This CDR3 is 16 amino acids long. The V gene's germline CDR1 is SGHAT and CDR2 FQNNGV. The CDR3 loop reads CASSLDRLGGGWAQYL. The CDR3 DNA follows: TGTGCCAGCAGCTTAGATCGGTTAGGAGGGGGTTGGGCCCAGTACCTC.

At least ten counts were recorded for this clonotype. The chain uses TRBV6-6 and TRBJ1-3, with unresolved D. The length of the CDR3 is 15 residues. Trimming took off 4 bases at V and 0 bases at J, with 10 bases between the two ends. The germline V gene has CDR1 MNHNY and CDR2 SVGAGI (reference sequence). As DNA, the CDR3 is TGTGCCAGCAGTTGCGGCGGCAGCTCTGGAAACACCATATATTTT. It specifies CASSCGGSSGNTIYF.

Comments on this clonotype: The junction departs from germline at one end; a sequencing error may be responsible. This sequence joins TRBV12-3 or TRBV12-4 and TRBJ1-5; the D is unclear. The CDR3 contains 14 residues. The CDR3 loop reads CASSFGDSSQPQHF. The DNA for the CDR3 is TGTGCCAGCAGTTTTGGGGATAGCAGTCAGCCCCAGCATTTT.

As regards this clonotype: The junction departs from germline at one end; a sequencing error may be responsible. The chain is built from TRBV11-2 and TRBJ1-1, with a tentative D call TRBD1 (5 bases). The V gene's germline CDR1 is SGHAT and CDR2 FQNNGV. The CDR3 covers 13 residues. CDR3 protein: CAGRIQGNTEAFF. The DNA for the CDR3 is TGTGCCGGCAGAATCCAGGGGAACACTGAAGCTTTCTTT. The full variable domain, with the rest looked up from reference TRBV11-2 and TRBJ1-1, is EAGVAQSPRYKIIEKRQSVAFWCNPISGHATLYWYQQILGQGPKLLIQFQNNGVVDDSQLPKDRFSAERLKGVDSTLKIQPAKLEDSAVYLCAGRIQGNTEAFFGQGTRLTVV.

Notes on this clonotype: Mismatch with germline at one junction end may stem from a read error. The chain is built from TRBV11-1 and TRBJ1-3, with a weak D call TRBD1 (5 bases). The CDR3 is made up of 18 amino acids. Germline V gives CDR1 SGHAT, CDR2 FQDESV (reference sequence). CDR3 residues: CVSSFNPSPRDSRNTIYF. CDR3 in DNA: TGTGTCAGCAGCTTCAATCCATCGCCAAGGGACTCTAGAAACACCATATATTTT.

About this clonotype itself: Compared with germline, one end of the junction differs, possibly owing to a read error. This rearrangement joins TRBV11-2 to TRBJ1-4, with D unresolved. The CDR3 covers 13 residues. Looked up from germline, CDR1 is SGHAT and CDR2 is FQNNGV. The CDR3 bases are TGTGCCAGCAGCTACCCATGGGGTCTGAAACTGCTTTTT. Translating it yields CASSYPWGLKLLF.

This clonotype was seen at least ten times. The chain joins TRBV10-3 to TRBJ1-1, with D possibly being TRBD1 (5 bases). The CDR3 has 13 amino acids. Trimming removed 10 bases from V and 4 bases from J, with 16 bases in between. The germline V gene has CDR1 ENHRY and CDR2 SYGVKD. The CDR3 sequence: CATKPGGVTEAFF. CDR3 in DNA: TGTGCCACCAAGCCGGGGGGGGTCACTGAAGCTTTCTTT.

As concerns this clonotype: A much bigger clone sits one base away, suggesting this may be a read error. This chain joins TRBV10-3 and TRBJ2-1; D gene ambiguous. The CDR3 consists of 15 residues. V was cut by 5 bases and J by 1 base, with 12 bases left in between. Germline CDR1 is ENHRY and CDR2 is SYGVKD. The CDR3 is CAISQDASSYNEQFF. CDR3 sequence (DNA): TGTGCCATCAGTCAGGACGCGTCATCCTACAATGAGCAGTTCTTC.

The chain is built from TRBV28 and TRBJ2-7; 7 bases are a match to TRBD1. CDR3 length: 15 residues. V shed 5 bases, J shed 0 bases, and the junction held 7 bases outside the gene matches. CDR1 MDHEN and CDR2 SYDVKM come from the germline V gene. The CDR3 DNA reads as TGTGCCAGCAGTCGGGACAGCGCGAGCTCCTACGAGCAGTACTTC. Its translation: CASSRDSASSYEQYF.

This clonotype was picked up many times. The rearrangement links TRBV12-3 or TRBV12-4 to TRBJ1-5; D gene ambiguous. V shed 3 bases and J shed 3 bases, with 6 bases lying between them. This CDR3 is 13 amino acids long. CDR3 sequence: CASSFGVNQPQHF. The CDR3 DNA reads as TGTGCCAGCAGTTTCGGCGTCAATCAGCCCCAGCATTTT.

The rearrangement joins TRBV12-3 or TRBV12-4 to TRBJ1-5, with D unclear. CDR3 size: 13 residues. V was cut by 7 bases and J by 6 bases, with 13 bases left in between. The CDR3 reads CASIGLVGQPQHF. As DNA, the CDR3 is TGTGCCAGCATTGGCTTGGTGGGTCAGCCCCAGCATTTT.

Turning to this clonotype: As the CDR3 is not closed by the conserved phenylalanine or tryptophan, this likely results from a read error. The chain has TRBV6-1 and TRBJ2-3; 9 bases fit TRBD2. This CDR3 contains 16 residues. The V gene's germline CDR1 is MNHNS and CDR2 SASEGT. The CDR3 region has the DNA TGTGCAAGCAGTGGGGGCGGGAGGGCCCTCACAGATACGCAGTATCTT. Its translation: CASSGGGRALTDTQYL.